This paragraph reports one T cell receptor (beta chain). The entry originates in a study of immune evolution from preneoplasia to lung adenocarcinoma. The germline V gene encodes CDR1 MDHEN and CDR2 SYDVKM. The CDR3 consists of 14 residues. Losses at the gene ends were 5 bases for V and 7 bases for J; bases not matched to a gene: 5. Generated by immunoSEQ multiplex PCR, the TCRdb table keeps only in-frame clones and is missing some. The data hold roughly 9,400 clones, with roughly 91% observed a single time. This TCR was sampled from a person aged 65 to 85 with invasive lung adenocarcinoma. Some clones in this sample may be carry-over from other donors' samples. The sample taken for sequencing was FFPE invasive lung adenocarcinoma tissue. The chain uses TRBV28 and TRBJ1-3; 10 nucleotides agree with TRBD1. In DNA form, the CDR3 reads TGTGCCAGCAGTACCCCGGACAGGGGGAACACCATATATTTT. Amino acid sequence: CASSTPDRGNTIYF.